A single TCR beta chain is shown here with its context. This sample stems from a study of cytomegalovirus exposure and HLA in healthy donors. The ends were cut back, 4 bases at V and 5 bases at J, with 5 bases in the middle. From germline, CDR1 is DFQATT and CDR2 SNEGSKA (reference sequence). This CDR3 comprises 10 residues. A multiplex PCR was run with 60 Vbeta primers and 13 Jbeta primers. Sequencing was performed with immunoSEQ multiplex PCR; in TCRdb, only in-frame clones are kept and a portion is missing. The sample carries 100,000 to 150,000 clones, about 74% recorded once. The origin of this receptor is a woman in her forties or fifties in good health and CMV-seropositive. The chain couples TRBV20-1 to TRBJ2-5; unclear D gene. The source material was PBMCs. The CDR3 is CSATLETQYF. CDR3 DNA sequence: TGCAGTGCTACTTTGGAGACCCAGTACTTC.